Listed here are 10 T cell receptor beta chains from one sample, sequenced in a study of blood T cell repertoires in COVID-19. TCRdb's copy holds only in-frame clones and misses some; the assay was immunoSEQ multiplex PCR. The data contain 150,000 to 200,000 clones, about 87% of them singletons. Source material: peripheral blood. The origin of the receptors is a woman between 65 and 79 years old with COVID-19, enrolled during active disease.

The chain recombines TRBV7-9 with TRBJ2-5; 11 bases are shared with TRBD2. Germline-derived CDR1 and CDR2 are SEHNR and FQNEAQ (reference sequence). The V segment lost 2 bases and the J segment 5 bases; nucleotides outside the gene matches: 13. This CDR3 contains 18 residues. CDR3 sequence (DNA): TGTGCCAGCAGCTTAAGTAAAACTAGCGGGAGTAGTTGGGAGACCCAGTACTTC. This sequence encodes CASSLSKTSGSSWETQYF.

The rearrangement links TRBV30 to TRBJ1-3; D not certain. The CDR3 runs 13 residues. Germline V gene data show CDR1 as GTSNPN and CDR2 as SVGIG (reference sequence). Trimming took 2 bases from V and 4 from J, leaving 9 bases between them. The CDR3 here is CAWSMAVGNTIYF. The CDR3 DNA sequence: TGTGCCTGGAGTATGGCCGTCGGAAACACCATATATTTT.

J is TRBJ2-7 and V is TRBV29-1, with D maybe TRBD2 (6 bases). V lost 5 bases and J 0 bases, leaving 17 bases between the germline ends. CDR3 length equals 15 residues. Germline assignment: CDR1 SQVTM and CDR2 ANQGSEA. The DNA of the CDR3 is TGCAGCGTTACCCAGACGGGACTGAGCTCCTACGAGCAGTACTTC. Amino acids: CSVTQTGLSSYEQYF.

This chain joins TRBV19 and TRBJ1-5, with TRBD1 identical over 8 bases. The CDR3 loop spans 15 amino acids. V shed 6 bases, J shed 6 bases, and the junction held 10 bases outside the gene matches. Germline values: CDR1 LNHDA, CDR2 SQIVND (reference sequence). This CDR3 reads CASRDGQGGGQPQHF. The CDR3 DNA follows: TGTGCCAGTAGGGACGGACAGGGCGGCGGTCAGCCCCAGCATTTT.

The J gene is TRBJ1-3, the V gene TRBV28; D not resolved. Looked up from germline, CDR1 is MDHEN and CDR2 is SYDVKM. The CDR3 has 14 amino acids. Trimming shortened V by 6 bases and J by 2 bases, and 11 bases separated the two germline ends. The CDR3 loop is CASRNDGAGNTIYF. CDR3 coding DNA: TGTGCCAGCAGAAACGACGGAGCTGGAAACACCATATATTTT.

This chain joins TRBV20-1 and TRBJ2-7; 9 positions agree with TRBD2. Germline V lookup: CDR1 DFQATT, CDR2 SNEGSKA (reference sequence). V lost 3 bases, J lost 2 bases, and 8 bases stayed unmatched. The CDR3 totals 15 residues. CDR3 sequence: CSASRRGRGPYEQYF. Here the CDR3 DNA reads TGCAGTGCTAGTCGTCGCGGGAGGGGGCCCTACGAGCAGTACTTC.

The chain recombines TRBV6-6 with TRBJ2-6; 7 nucleotides align to TRBD2. Germline-derived CDR1 and CDR2 are MNHNY and SVGAGI (reference sequence). With V trimmed by 5 bases and J by 0 bases, 10 bases remained unmatched. The CDR3 extends over 18 amino acids. The CDR3 nucleotides are TGTGCCAGCAGTCATGGACTAGAGGGTAGCTCTGGGGCCAACGTCCTGACTTTC. Its protein is CASSHGLEGSSGANVLTF.

The chain couples TRBV30 to TRBJ1-6; 9 bases align to TRBD1. V was pared by 6 bases and J by 9 bases, with 9 bases of the junction left unmatched. CDR3 size: 14 residues. CDR1 and CDR2 (germline): GTSNPN, SVGIG (reference sequence). The CDR3 bases are TGTGCCTGTGGGGTCGGGACAGGGTCTTCACCCCTCCACTTT. Its protein product is CACGVGTGSSPLHF.

V gene TRBV3-1 (or the pseudogene TRBV3-2) combines with J gene TRBJ2-7; TRBD1 agrees at 7 bases. Germline V CDR1 and CDR2: LGHDT, YNNKEL (reference sequence). V lost 6 bases to trimming and J lost 1 base; unmatched junction nucleotides: 15. The CDR3 totals 17 residues. This chain's CDR3 is CASRKGPPGQKSYEQYF. The CDR3 bases are TGTGCCAGCAGAAAAGGACCACCGGGACAGAAGTCCTACGAGCAGTACTTC.

The V call is TRBV6-2 or TRBV6-3, the J call TRBJ2-1, with 9 bases aligning to TRBD2. V trimming: 7 bases; J trimming: 8 bases; junction bases outside the gene matches: 12. Germline lookup yields CDR1 MNHEY and CDR2 SVGEGT. CDR3 size: 15 residues. CDR3 nucleotide sequence: TGTGCCAGCACCCCTCTTGGGCGGGAGGGGGATGAGCAGTTCTTC. Residues: CASTPLGREGDEQFF.